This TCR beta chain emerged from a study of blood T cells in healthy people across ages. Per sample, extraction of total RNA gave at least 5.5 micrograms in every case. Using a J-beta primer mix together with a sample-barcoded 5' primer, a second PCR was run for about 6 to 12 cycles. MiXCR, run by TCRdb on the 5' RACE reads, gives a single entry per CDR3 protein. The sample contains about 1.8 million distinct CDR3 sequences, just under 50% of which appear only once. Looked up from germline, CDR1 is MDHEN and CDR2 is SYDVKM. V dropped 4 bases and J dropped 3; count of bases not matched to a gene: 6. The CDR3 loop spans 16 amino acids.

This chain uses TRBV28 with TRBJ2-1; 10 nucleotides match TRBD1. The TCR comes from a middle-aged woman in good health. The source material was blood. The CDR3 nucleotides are TGTGCCAGCAGTTCAATCGGGACAGGGGACTACAATGAGCAGTTCTTC. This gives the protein CASSSIGTGDYNEQFF.